This T cell receptor beta chain comes out of a study of cytomegalovirus exposure and HLA in healthy donors. In the PCR, 60 Vbeta and 13 Jbeta primers were used. The method was immunoSEQ multiplex PCR; TCRdb's version includes in-frame clones alone and lacks a portion of them. The sample's table shows 70,000 or so clones. V dropped 5 bases and J dropped 5; count of bases not matched to a gene: 8. Germline lookup yields CDR1 SEHNR and CDR2 FQNEAQ (reference sequence). The CDR3 spans 14 residues. This clonotype was sampled from a female donor in good health and CMV-seropositive. The specimen was PBMCs. The gene calls are TRBV7-9 and TRBJ1-1, with 7 bases that match TRBD1. CDR3 sequence: CASSPRQGGTEAFF. CDR3 sequence (DNA): TGTGCCAGCAGCCCGAGACAGGGTGGGACTGAAGCTTTCTTT.